This T cell receptor beta chain is from a study of brain T cells in children with intractable seizures. Stated time point: blood from clinic visit 5 months post-surgery; TSC patient then seizure free. TCRdb keeps only in-frame clones here, not all; method: immunoSEQ multiplex PCR. The sample consists of about 340,000 clones, 93% of them appearing once. Trimming took 2 bases from V and 1 from J, leaving 11 bases between them. The CDR3 is made up of 15 amino acids. In germline, CDR1 is SGHVS, CDR2 FQNEAQ. The chain combines TRBV7-8 with TRBJ1-1; a weak D match, TRBD1 (5 bases). This material consisted of peripheral blood, taken more than 4 months after surgery. The clonotype comes from a boy under two years old with tuberous sclerosis and intractable seizures. The CDR3: CASSLILQGNTEAFF. CDR3 bases: TGTGCCAGCAGCTTAATCCTTCAGGGGAACACTGAAGCTTTCTTT.